Below are 22 T cell receptor beta chains sequenced from a single sample in a study of blood T cells in healthy people across ages. Then a second PCR, running roughly 7 to 11 cycles, was carried out with a sample-barcoded 5' primer and a J-beta primer mix. Via MiXCR, TCRdb re-called the 5' RACE reads, giving one row per CDR3 protein. The table records 1.5 million to 2 million distinct CDR3 sequences, roughly 52% of them present only once. What was sequenced was blood. The receptor source for this set is a middle-aged woman in good health.

This clonotype was counted a few times. The chain is built from TRBV29-1 and TRBJ2-3; possible D gene TRBD2, 7 bases. CDR1 SQVTM and CDR2 ANQGSEA come from the germline V gene. V gave up 0 bases and J gave up 6 bases, with 10 bases separating them. The CDR3 length is 13 residues. CDR3 in DNA: TGCAGCGTTGAAGAGGCGGGGGCTGATACGCAGTATTTT. Amino acids: CSVEEAGADTQYF.

The chain uses TRBV7-9 and TRBJ1-6; D is unresolved. With 5 bases removed from V and 10 bases from J, the gap between germline ends came to 12 bases. This CDR3 contains 13 residues. The germline V gene encodes CDR1 SEHNR and CDR2 FQNEAQ (reference sequence). Here the CDR3 reads CASSPRGESPLHF. CDR3 nucleotide sequence: TGTGCCAGCAGCCCCCGTGGGGAATCACCCCTCCACTTT.

The chain combines TRBV11-2 with TRBJ2-3; a possible D gene is TRBD1 (6 bases). The CDR3 consists of 12 residues. The ends were cut back, 8 bases at V and 8 bases at J, with 14 bases in the middle. Germline V gene lookup returns CDR1 SGHAT and CDR2 FQNNGV. Here the CDR3 reads CASEGVVGTQYF. The CDR3 nucleotides read TGTGCCAGCGAGGGGGTGGTAGGTACGCAGTATTTT.

This clonotype is a singleton in its sample. This sequence joins TRBV20-1 and TRBJ1-6; D not resolved. The CDR3 has 16 residues. Trimming removed 2 bases at V and 0 bases at J, with 11 bases between. The V gene's germline CDR1 is DFQATT and CDR2 SNEGSKA (reference sequence). As DNA, the CDR3 is TGCAGTGCTAGATCTGACGCCAGCTCCTATAATTCACCCCTCCACTTT. It translates to CSARSDASSYNSPLHF.

The CDR3 bases are TGTGCCAGCAGTGAAAGGAGTCAGGGGTTGAAGACCCAGTACTTC. This sequence encodes CASSERSQGLKTQYF. V and J are TRBV6-1 and TRBJ2-7, with a tentative D call TRBD1 (6 bases). The tail of the sequence fits TRBJ2-5 better, so the J call may be wrong. Germline values: CDR1 MNHNS, CDR2 SASEGT. This CDR3 has 15 residues.

This clonotype has only a few counts. This rearrangement joins TRBV6-5 to TRBJ2-5; 7 bases agree with TRBD1. The CDR3 length is 16 residues. J lost 4 bases, V lost 4 bases, and 12 bases had no gene match. CDR1 is MNHEY and CDR2 is SVGAGI in the germline V gene. The CDR3 DNA reads as TGTGCCAGCAGTTCGCGAACAGGGGCGACCCGAGAGACCCAGTACTTC. Protein: CASSSRTGATRETQYF.

V is TRBV24-1 and J is TRBJ2-2, with TRBD1 matching 8 bases. There are 15 residues in the CDR3. In germline, CDR1 is KGHDR, CDR2 SFDVKD. The V and J ends lost 4 bases and 5 bases, in that order; junction bases with no gene match: 5. The CDR3 bases are TGTGCCACCAGTGACCCAGGGGGCGTAACCGGGGAGCTGTTTTTT. Protein: CATSDPGGVTGELFF.

This clonotype was seen only a few times. The J gene is TRBJ2-1, the V gene TRBV12-3 or TRBV12-4; D gene unclear. The CDR3 runs 15 residues. The V end was cut by 5 bases, the J end by 1 base, with 12 bases between. The CDR3 loop is CASSTLGVSYNEQFF. CDR3 coding DNA: TGTGCCAGCAGTACCCTGGGCGTTTCCTACAATGAGCAGTTCTTC.

In the case of this clonotype: One end of the junction fails to match germline, which may point to a read error. The rearrangement links TRBV15 to TRBJ2-7; 7 positions match TRBD2. In germline, CDR1 is LNHNV, CDR2 YYDKDF (reference sequence). This CDR3 is 15 amino acids long. CDR3 in amino acids: CATSRDRGVSYGQYF. DNA of the CDR3: TGTGCCACCAGCAGAGATCGGGGGGTGTCCTACGGGCAGTACTTC.

This sequence joins TRBV20-1 and TRBJ2-5, with 7 bases that match TRBD2. In germline, CDR1 is DFQATT, CDR2 SNEGSKA (reference sequence). This CDR3 is built from 13 residues. V lost 8 bases and J lost 2; bases outside the gene matches: 8. CDR3 DNA sequence: TGCAGTACGCCCCAAGCGGGGCAAGAGACCCAGTACTTC. Residues: CSTPQAGQETQYF.

This clonotype was seen only a few times. The genes are TRBV4-1 and TRBJ2-1; 8 nucleotides agree with TRBD2. Germline V gene data show CDR1 as MGHRA and CDR2 as YSYEKL. This CDR3 has 16 residues. Losses at the gene ends were 4 bases for V and 1 base for J; bases not matched to a gene: 6. CDR3 coding DNA: TGCGCCAGCAGCCGAACAACTAGCGGATCCTACAATGAGCAGTTCTTC. This codes for CASSRTTSGSYNEQFF.

This clonotype was seen a handful of times. The J gene is TRBJ2-1, the V gene TRBV7-3; D possibly matches TRBD1 or TRBD2 (6 bases each). The CDR3 totals 17 residues. The V gene lost 1 base and the J gene lost 1 base, with 14 bases spanning the gap. The germline V gene encodes CDR1 SGHTA and CDR2 FQGTGA. The CDR3 loop is CASSLKGGTESYNEQFF. The CDR3 DNA sequence: TGTGCCAGCAGCTTAAAAGGGGGGACGGAGTCCTACAATGAGCAGTTCTTC.

There are a few counts of this clonotype. The rearrangement links TRBV4-3 to TRBJ2-7, with TRBD1 matching over 7 bases. This CDR3 is built from 14 residues. CDR1 and CDR2 (germline): LGHNA, YSLEER. Germline trimming cut 0 bases from V and 3 bases from J; bases unmatched to any gene: 2. The DNA of the CDR3 is TGCGCCAGCAGCCAAGAGGGGACAGTCTACGAGCAGTACTTC. Its translation: CASSQEGTVYEQYF.

V and J are TRBV20-1 and TRBJ1-2; a possible D gene is TRBD1 (5 bases). Trimming left V 1 base short and J 6 bases short, with 12 bases between. CDR3 length equals 13 residues. The germline V gene encodes CDR1 DFQATT and CDR2 SNEGSKA (reference sequence). CDR3 loop: CSARGRGFNGYTF. DNA of the CDR3: TGCAGTGCTAGAGGGCGGGGGTTTAATGGCTACACCTTC.

The table lists this clonotype with a few counts. The V and J genes are TRBV20-1 and TRBJ2-3; D perhaps matches TRBD1 (6 bases). CDR3 length: 17 amino acids. The V gene's germline CDR1 is DFQATT and CDR2 SNEGSKA (reference sequence). Trimming left V 6 bases short and J 3 bases short, with 25 bases between. The CDR3 DNA follows: TGCAGTGCCACCCTCCCATTGACAGGTCGAGGGACAGATACGCAGTATTTT. It encodes CSATLPLTGRGTDTQYF.

This chain links TRBV7-8 with TRBJ2-1; D ambiguous. This CDR3 region has 14 residues. Germline CDR1 and CDR2: SGHVS and FQNEAQ. V dropped 5 bases and J dropped 5 bases, with 13 bases sitting between them. The CDR3 sequence is CASSVGSEDNEQFF. CDR3 nucleotides: TGTGCCAGCAGCGTAGGTTCAGAAGACAATGAGCAGTTCTTC. The full variable domain, its missing parts supplied by reference TRBV7-8 and TRBJ2-1, is GAGVSQSPRYKVAKRGQDVALRCDPISGHVSLFWYQQALGQGPEFLTYFQNEAQLDKSGLPSDRFFAERPEGSVSTLKIQRTQQEDSAVYLCASSVGSEDNEQFFGPGTRLTVL.

The chain employs TRBV24-1 and TRBJ2-5; D gene unclear. The CDR3 has 15 residues. CDR1 is KGHDR and CDR2 is SFDVKD in the germline V gene. V dropped 2 bases and J dropped 1 base, with 10 bases sitting between them. CDR3 amino acids: CATSDSGFGQETQYF. The CDR3 DNA follows: TGTGCCACCAGTGATTCCGGGTTCGGCCAAGAGACCCAGTACTTC.

V gene TRBV20-1 combines with J gene TRBJ1-1; possibly TRBD1 for D (6 bases). This CDR3 has 14 residues. Trimming cost V 5 bases and J 4 bases, with 17 bases left between them. Germline V gene lookup returns CDR1 DFQATT and CDR2 SNEGSKA (reference sequence). CDR3 in DNA: TGCAGTGCTCGACGGGCAGGGGCGGGCACTGAAGCTTTCTTT. Its protein is CSARRAGAGTEAFF.

The chain couples TRBV6-5 to TRBJ2-5; D is tentatively TRBD1 or TRBD2 (6 bases each). The CDR3 is 16 residues long. Germline V gene data show CDR1 as MNHEY and CDR2 as SVGAGI. V dropped 6 bases and J dropped 7 bases, with 24 bases sitting between them. CDR3 in DNA: TGTGCCAGCAGCCGCGGGACGGGACACCCGCGGACGACCCAGTACTTC. It yields the protein CASSRGTGHPRTTQYF.

The chain has TRBV7-9 and TRBJ2-1; no definite D call. The CDR3 runs to 13 residues. Trimming removed 4 bases from V and 13 bases from J, with 17 bases in between. Germline V gives CDR1 SEHNR, CDR2 FQNEAQ (reference sequence). CDR3 sequence (DNA): TGTGCCAGCAGCTCCGGGTCACAAGAGACCCAGTTCTTC. Its translation: CASSSGSQETQFF.

The chain links TRBV24-1 to TRBJ1-2; 7 bases agree with TRBD1. The CDR3 extends over 13 amino acids. The ends lost 4 bases at V and 7 bases at J; junction bases unmatched: 5. Germline V lookup: CDR1 KGHDR, CDR2 SFDVKD. In DNA, the CDR3 is TGTGCCACCAGTGACCAAAGGGACAGTGGCTACACCTTC. Amino acids: CATSDQRDSGYTF.

This clonotype appeared once. The chain couples TRBV6-2 or TRBV6-3 to TRBJ2-1; weak D call: TRBD2 (5 bases). Germline CDR1 reads MNHEY; CDR2 reads SVGEGT. The CDR3 is 14 amino acids. The V and J ends lost 7 bases and 6 bases respectively, with 16 bases between them. The CDR3 DNA reads TGTGCCAGCACAACTAGGCCCCCCGGCAATGAGCAGTTCTTC. Translating it yields CASTTRPPGNEQFF.